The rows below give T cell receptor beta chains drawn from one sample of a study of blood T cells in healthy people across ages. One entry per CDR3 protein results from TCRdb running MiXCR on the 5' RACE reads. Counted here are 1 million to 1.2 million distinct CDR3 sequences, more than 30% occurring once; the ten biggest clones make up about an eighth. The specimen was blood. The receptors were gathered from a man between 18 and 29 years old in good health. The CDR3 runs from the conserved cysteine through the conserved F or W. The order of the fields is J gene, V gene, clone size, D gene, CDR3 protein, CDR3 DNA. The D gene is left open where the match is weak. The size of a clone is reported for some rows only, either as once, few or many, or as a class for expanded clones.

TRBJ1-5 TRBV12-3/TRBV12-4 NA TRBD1 CASSAMGQFNQPQHF TGTGCCAGCAGTGCGATGGGACAGTTCAATCAGCCCCAGCATTTT
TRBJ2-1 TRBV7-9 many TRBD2 CASSSSGGDNEQFF TGTGCCAGCAGCTCTAGCGGGGGGGACAATGAGCAGTTCTTC
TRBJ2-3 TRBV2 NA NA CASSESPGKGAPTDTQYF TGTGCCAGCAGTGAAAGTCCGGGGAAAGGGGCACCCACAGATACGCAGTATTTT
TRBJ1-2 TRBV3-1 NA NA CASSHASQGRNYGYTF TGTGCCAGCAGCCACGCTTCCCAGGGGAGGAACTATGGCTACACCTTC
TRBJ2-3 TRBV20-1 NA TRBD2 CSATAGTSGADTQYF TGCAGTGCTACTGCCGGGACTAGCGGGGCAGATACGCAGTATTTT
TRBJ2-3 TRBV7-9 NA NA CASSLSDSSDTQYF TGTGCCAGCAGCTTATCAGATTCGTCGGATACGCAGTATTTT
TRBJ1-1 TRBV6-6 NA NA CASLFNWGMNTEAFF TGTGCCAGCTTATTCAACTGGGGGATGAACACTGAAGCTTTCTTT
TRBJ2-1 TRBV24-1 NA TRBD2 CASSHAGGNMNEQFF TGTGCCTCCAGCCACGCGGGGGGGAACATGAATGAGCAGTTCTTC
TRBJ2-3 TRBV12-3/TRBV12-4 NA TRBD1 CATSEGQGTGTDAQYF TGTGCCACCAGTGAAGGACAGGGAACAGGCACAGATGCGCAGTATTTT
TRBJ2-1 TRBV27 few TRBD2 CASRRTSEGNEQFF TGTGCCAGCAGACGGACTAGCGAGGGCAATGAGCAGTTCTTC
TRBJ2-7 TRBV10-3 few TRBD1 CAINPGQGGYNEQYF TGTGCCATCAATCCGGGACAGGGGGGTTACAATGAGCAGTACTTC
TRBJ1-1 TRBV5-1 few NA CASGKGGKDTEAFF TGCGCCAGCGGAAAAGGGGGAAAGGACACTGAAGCTTTCTTT
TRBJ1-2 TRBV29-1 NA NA CSAPKALYPYGYTF TGCAGCGCCCCGAAAGCCCTCTACCCGTATGGCTACACCTTC
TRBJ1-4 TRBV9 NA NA CASGGLINEKLFF TGTGCCAGCGGGGGACTGATTAATGAAAAACTGTTTTTT
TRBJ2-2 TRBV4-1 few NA CASTSVGTGELFF TGCGCCAGCACCTCGGTTGGCACCGGGGAGCTGTTTTTT
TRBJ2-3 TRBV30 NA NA CAWSEGLKQPDTQYF TGTGCCTGGAGTGAAGGACTAAAACAGCCAGATACGCAGTATTTT
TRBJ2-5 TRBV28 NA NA CASSLPKAKEKTQYF TGTGCCAGCAGTTTACCCAAGGCAAAGGAAAAGACCCAGTACTTC
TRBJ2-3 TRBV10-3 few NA CAITVTDTQYF TGTGCCATCACCGTCACAGATACGCAGTATTTT
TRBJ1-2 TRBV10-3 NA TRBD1 CATRDSGENWGYTF TGTGCCACCCGGGACAGCGGAGAAAACTGGGGCTACACCTTC
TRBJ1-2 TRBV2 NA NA CASSVDSNGYTF TGTGCCAGCAGTGTGGACTCAAATGGCTACACCTTC
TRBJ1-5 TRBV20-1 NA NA CSASTPALSNQPQHF TGCAGTGCTAGCACCCCAGCCCTTAGCAATCAGCCCCAGCATTTT
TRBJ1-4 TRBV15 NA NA CATSRDMIKSNEKLFF TGTGCCACCAGCAGAGATATGATCAAATCTAATGAAAAACTGTTTTTT
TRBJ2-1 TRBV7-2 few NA CASSLSASSSYNEQFF TGTGCCAGCAGCTTATCGGCGAGCTCCTCCTACAATGAGCAGTTCTTC
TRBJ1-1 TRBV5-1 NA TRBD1 CASSSKGQGRQTEAFF TGCGCCAGCAGCTCAAAAGGACAGGGAAGGCAAACTGAAGCTTTCTTT
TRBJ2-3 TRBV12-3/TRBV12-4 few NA CAGKESTRSTDTQYF TGTGCCGGCAAGGAGTCGACAAGAAGCACAGATACGCAGTATTTT
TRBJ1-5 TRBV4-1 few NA CASSQNTGSQYQPQHF TGCGCCAGCAGCCAAAATACAGGGAGTCAATATCAGCCCCAGCATTTT
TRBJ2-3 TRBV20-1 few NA CSAREGGAVTDTQYF TGCAGTGCTAGAGAGGGGGGCGCCGTCACAGATACGCAGTATTTT
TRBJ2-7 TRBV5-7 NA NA CASSSTVSYNEQYF TGTGCCAGCAGCTCTACCGTATCCTACAATGAGCAGTACTTC
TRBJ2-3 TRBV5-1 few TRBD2 CASSGGLPATDTQYF TGCGCCAGCAGCGGGGGACTACCCGCCACAGATACGCAGTATTTT
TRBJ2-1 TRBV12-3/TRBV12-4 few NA CASSLDMGADRPEQFF TGTGCCAGCAGTTTAGATATGGGGGCAGACCGCCCCGAGCAGTTCTTC
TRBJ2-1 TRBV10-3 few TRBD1 CAISERGQGAEQFF TGTGCCATCAGTGAAAGGGGACAGGGGGCTGAGCAGTTCTTC
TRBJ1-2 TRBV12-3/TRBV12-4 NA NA CASSFTNSNYGYTF TGTGCCAGCAGTTTCACCAACTCCAACTATGGCTACACCTTC
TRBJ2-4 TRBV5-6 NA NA CASSLAQGDIAKNIQYF TGTGCCAGCAGCTTGGCTCAGGGAGACATCGCCAAAAACATTCAGTACTTC
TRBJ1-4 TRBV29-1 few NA CSVEDLGGGREKLFF TGCAGCGTTGAAGATCTAGGGGGGGGACGTGAAAAACTGTTTTTT
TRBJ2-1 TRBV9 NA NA CASSIGDNGQFF TGTGCCAGCAGCATAGGGGACAATGGGCAGTTCTTC
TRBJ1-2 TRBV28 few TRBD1 CASSLARGRPNYGYTF TGTGCCAGCAGTTTAGCCAGGGGGAGGCCTAACTATGGCTACACCTTC
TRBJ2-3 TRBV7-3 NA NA CASSFAGYTDTQYF TGTGCCAGCAGCTTTGCAGGCTACACAGATACGCAGTATTTT
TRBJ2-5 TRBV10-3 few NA CAIGSQETQYF TGTGCCATCGGGTCTCAAGAGACCCAGTACTTC
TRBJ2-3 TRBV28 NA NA CASSLDRVRTDTQYF TGTGCCAGCAGTTTGGATCGGGTTCGGACAGATACGCAGTATTTT
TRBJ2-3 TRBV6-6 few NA CASSPSAGTDTQYF TGTGCCAGCAGTCCCTCCGCGGGCACAGATACGCAGTATTTT
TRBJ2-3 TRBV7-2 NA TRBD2 CASSLAVGASGGYTDTQYF TGTGCCAGCAGCTTAGCGGTTGGGGCTAGCGGGGGGTACACAGATACGCAGTATTTT
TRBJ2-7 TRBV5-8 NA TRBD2 CASSGLAGDEQNF TGTGCCAGCAGCGGTCTTGCGGGAGACGAGCAGAACTTC
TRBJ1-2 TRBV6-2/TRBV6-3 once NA CASSSNGTPYGYTF TGTGCCAGCAGTTCAAACGGGACACCCTATGGCTACACCTTC
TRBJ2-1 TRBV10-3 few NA CAIRGANEQFF TGTGCCATCAGAGGGGCGAATGAGCAGTTCTTC
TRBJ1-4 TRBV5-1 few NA CASSLEGVNEKLFF TGCGCCAGCAGCTTGGAAGGGGTAAATGAAAAACTGTTTTTT
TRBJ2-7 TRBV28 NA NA CASSQLDKSYEQYF TGTGCCAGCAGCCAACTAGACAAGTCCTACGAGCAGTACTTC
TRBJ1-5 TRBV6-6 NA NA CASSPIAQPQHF TGTGCCAGCAGCCCCATCGCGCAGCCCCAGCATTTT
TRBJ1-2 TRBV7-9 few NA CASSQGANGYTF TGTGCCAGCTCCCAAGGAGCGAATGGCTACACCTTC